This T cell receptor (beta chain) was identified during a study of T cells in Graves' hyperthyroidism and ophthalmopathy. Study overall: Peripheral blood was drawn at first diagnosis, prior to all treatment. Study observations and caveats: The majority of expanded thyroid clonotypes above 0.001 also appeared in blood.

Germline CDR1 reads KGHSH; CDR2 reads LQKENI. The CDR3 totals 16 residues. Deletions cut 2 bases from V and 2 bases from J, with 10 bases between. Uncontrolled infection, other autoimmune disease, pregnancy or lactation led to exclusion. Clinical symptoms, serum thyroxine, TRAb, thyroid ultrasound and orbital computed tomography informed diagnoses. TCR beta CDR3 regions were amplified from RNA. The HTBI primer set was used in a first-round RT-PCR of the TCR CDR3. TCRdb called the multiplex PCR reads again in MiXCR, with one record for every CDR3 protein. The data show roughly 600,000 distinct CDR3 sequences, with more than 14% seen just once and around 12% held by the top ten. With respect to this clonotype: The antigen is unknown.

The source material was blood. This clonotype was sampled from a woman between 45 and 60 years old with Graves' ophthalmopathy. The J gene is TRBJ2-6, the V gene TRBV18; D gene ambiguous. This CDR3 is CASSPSFHPGANVLTF. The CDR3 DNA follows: TGTGCCAGCTCACCAAGTTTCCATCCTGGGGCCAACGTCCTGACTTTC.